The next 21 T cell receptor beta chains were all read from a single sample in a study of blood T cell repertoires in COVID-19 (TCRdb year 2020). Receptor libraries were prepared by the immunoSEQ multiplex PCR assay. TCRdb re-hosts the immuneACCESS table, in-frame sequences only. Its copies lack some clones; in the studies checked, an unresolved V gene accounts for under half of them, and the cause for the rest is not known. In this sample the table shows 170,000 or so clones, roughly 86% of which occur a single time. Approximately 0.6% of the sample comes from the top ten. The material sequenced was peripheral blood. Receptors were obtained from a man aged 55 to 70 with COVID-19, enrolled during active disease.

This clone came up once. The gene calls are TRBV9 and TRBJ2-7; 9 bases fit TRBD1. Germline V gene sequence: CDR1 SGDLS, CDR2 YYNGEE. V gave up 4 bases and J gave up 5 bases; unmatched junction bases: 10. The CDR3 has 15 residues. The CDR3 DNA sequence: TGTGCCAGCAGCCCGCGGCCGGGACAGGGAAACGAGCAGTACTTC. Its translation: CASSPRPGQGNEQYF.

The rearrangement uses TRBV6-2 or TRBV6-3 and TRBJ2-3, with 11 bases lining up with TRBD2. The CDR3 has 18 residues. J gave up 3 bases and V 2 bases, and 10 bases lay outside the gene matches. Germline-derived CDR1 and CDR2 are MNHEY and SVGEGT. In DNA, the CDR3 is TGTGCCAGCAGTTACGGGGTGACTAGCGGGAAGTCGACAGATACGCAGTATTTT. Amino acids: CASSYGVTSGKSTDTQYF.

This chain uses TRBV19 with TRBJ1-5; 8 bases are a match to TRBD1. The CDR3 sequence is 14 residues long. The J segment lost 5 bases and the V segment lost 4 bases, leaving 4 bases of the junction unmatched. Germline-derived CDR1 and CDR2 are LNHDA and SQIVND (reference sequence). CDR3 residues: CASSKQGGYQPQHF. In DNA, the CDR3 is TGTGCCAGTAGTAAACAGGGGGGGTATCAGCCCCAGCATTTT.

This chain uses TRBV24-1 with TRBJ2-5; maybe TRBD1 (5 bases). The CDR3 sequence is 14 residues long. Germline CDR1 reads KGHDR; CDR2 reads SFDVKD. The V gene lost 6 bases and the J gene lost 1 base, with 11 bases spanning the gap. The DNA of the CDR3 is TGTGCCACCAGTCAATGGGGCTCCCAAGAGACCCAGTACTTC. The encoded protein is CATSQWGSQETQYF.

The chain uses TRBV7-2 and TRBJ1-4; D gene unclear. The germline V and J ends were trimmed by 1 base and 5 bases, with 11 bases remaining between them. This CDR3 is 15 amino acids long. CDR1 and CDR2 from the germline V gene are SGHTA and FQGNSA. DNA of the CDR3: TGTGCCAGCAGCTTAGTTGGGCTCAAGAATGAAAAACTGTTTTTT. It codes for CASSLVGLKNEKLFF.

V is TRBV25-1 and J is TRBJ1-2; tentative D call: TRBD1 (6 bases). Germline V gene sequence: CDR1 MGHDK, CDR2 SYGVNS. Deletions cut 3 bases from V and 7 bases from J, with 15 bases between. This CDR3 has 14 amino acids. This chain's CDR3 is CASSDRVQGRGYTF. The DNA for the CDR3 is TGTGCCAGCAGTGACCGAGTACAGGGTCGTGGCTACACCTTC.

The chain has TRBV6-2 or TRBV6-3 and TRBJ1-1, with D perhaps TRBD1 (5 bases). The V end lost 5 bases, the J end lost 6 bases, and 28 bases lay between the germline ends. The CDR3 is made up of 18 amino acids. Germline V lookup: CDR1 MNHEY, CDR2 SVGEGT. This CDR3 reads CASSLNSLNGHFKPEAFF. DNA of the CDR3: TGTGCCAGCAGTCTCAACTCTTTAAATGGACATTTCAAACCTGAAGCTTTCTTT.

The V call is TRBV29-1, the J call TRBJ2-1; 7 bases fit TRBD1. Germline values: CDR1 SQVTM, CDR2 ANQGSEA. The CDR3 loop spans 16 amino acids. V was pared by 8 bases and J by 3 bases, with 16 bases of the junction left unmatched. CDR3 in amino acids: CSPGAGGPKNYNEQFF. In DNA form, the CDR3 reads TGCAGCCCCGGGGCAGGGGGTCCCAAAAACTACAATGAGCAGTTCTTC.

The chain joins TRBV10-3 to TRBJ1-1, with TRBD1 identical over 9 bases. Germline trimming cut 0 bases from V and 6 bases from J; bases unmatched to any gene: 5. CDR1 is ENHRY and CDR2 is SYGVKD in the germline V gene. This CDR3 spans 15 amino acids. CDR3 coding DNA: TGTGCCATCAGTGAGTCGCTACAGGGGGCCCCTGAAGCTTTCTTT. It yields the protein CAISESLQGAPEAFF.

The chain carries TRBV10-3 and TRBJ2-7, with a tentative D call TRBD1 (5 bases). CDR1 is ENHRY, CDR2 SYGVKD, per germline. Trimming removed 0 bases at V and 6 bases at J, with 9 bases between. The CDR3 contains 13 residues. CDR3 in amino acids: CAISESGRAEQYF. For the CDR3, the DNA is TGTGCCATCAGTGAGTCCGGCAGGGCCGAGCAGTACTTC.

The chain uses TRBV29-1 and TRBJ2-7; 9 bases agree with TRBD2. V shed 4 bases, J shed 6 bases, and the junction held 13 bases outside the gene matches. This CDR3 is 15 amino acids long. Germline V gene data show CDR1 as SQVTM and CDR2 as ANQGSEA. The CDR3 nucleotides read TGCAGCGTTGCTTCGAATCAGGGACTAGCTTCCGAGCAGTACTTC. Its translation is CSVASNQGLASEQYF.

This sequence joins TRBV28 and TRBJ1-3; TRBD1 is a possible D gene (5 bases). V lost 2 bases, J lost 2 bases, and 13 bases lay in between. This CDR3 has 16 amino acids. Germline V CDR1 and CDR2: MDHEN, SYDVKM. The chain's CDR3 is CASSLRPGRAGNTIYF. In nucleotides, the CDR3 is TGTGCCAGCAGTTTAAGGCCTGGCAGGGCTGGAAACACCATATATTTT.

The chain is built from TRBV7-8 and TRBJ1-5; 9 bases match TRBD1. Germline V gene lookup returns CDR1 SGHVS and CDR2 FQNEAQ. This CDR3 has 16 residues. V shed 1 base and J 5 bases; nucleotides not matched to a gene: 6. CDR3 DNA sequence: TGTGCCAGCAGCTTAGGCGACAGGGGGAACCATCAGCCCCAGCATTTT. As protein: CASSLGDRGNHQPQHF. Drawing the rest from reference TRBV7-8 and TRBJ1-5, the complete variable domain is GAGVSQSPRYKVAKRGQDVALRCDPISGHVSLFWYQQALGQGPEFLTYFQNEAQLDKSGLPSDRFFAERPEGSVSTLKIQRTQQEDSAVYLCASSLGDRGNHQPQHFGDGTRLSIL.

This chain links TRBV7-2 with TRBJ2-5, with a tentative D call TRBD2 (7 bases). Trimming removed 0 bases from V and 5 bases from J, with 16 bases in between. The CDR3 runs to 16 residues. The V gene's germline CDR1 is SGHTA and CDR2 FQGNSA. CDR3 nucleotides: TGTGCCAGCAGCTTAGCGGTGGCGGGGGCTGGGGAGACCCAGTACTTC. It codes for CASSLAVAGAGETQYF.

This rearrangement joins TRBV15 to TRBJ1-1; D unclear. Trimming stripped 5 bases from V and 5 bases from J, with 12 bases between. The CDR3 covers 13 residues. From germline, CDR1 is LNHNV and CDR2 YYDKDF (reference sequence). CDR3 sequence reads: CATSPVSGTEAFF. Written as DNA, the CDR3 is TGTGCCACCAGCCCGGTCTCGGGGACTGAAGCTTTCTTT.

V and J are TRBV29-1 and TRBJ2-6, with 11 bases lining up with TRBD2. The CDR3 covers 16 residues. The V gene end was trimmed by 3 bases and the J gene end by 2 bases; junction bases not matched to a gene: 3. From germline, CDR1 is SQVTM and CDR2 ANQGSEA. The CDR3 DNA reads as TGCAGCGTTGATGATAGCGGGGGGGCTGGGGCCAACGTCCTGACTTTC. It encodes CSVDDSGGAGANVLTF.

The CDR3 DNA is TGTGCCAGCAGCTTTCGACAGGGAGGTAACTATGGCTACACCTTC. Translated: CASSFRQGGNYGYTF. The chain combines TRBV7-2 with TRBJ1-2; 7 bases map to TRBD1. This CDR3 spans 15 amino acids. Germline-derived CDR1 and CDR2 are SGHTA and FQGNSA. J lost 1 base, V lost 3 bases, and 5 bases had no gene match.

The J gene is TRBJ2-7, the V gene TRBV6-2 or TRBV6-3; D perhaps matches TRBD1 (5 bases). CDR1 and CDR2 from the germline V gene are MNHEY and SVGEGT. The CDR3 is 14 residues long. Trimming left V 1 base short and J 3 bases short, with 10 bases between. In DNA, the CDR3 is TGTGCCAGCAGTTACTTGGCAGGGAACTACGAGCAGTACTTC. Protein product: CASSYLAGNYEQYF.

As to this clone: At one boundary the junction diverges from the germline segment, which might be a read error. The chain couples TRBV19 to TRBJ1-4; 7 nucleotides line up with TRBD1. This CDR3 is 15 amino acids long. CDR1 is LNHDA, CDR2 SQIVND, per germline (reference sequence). CDR3 nucleotide sequence: TGTGCCAGTAGCGCAGGACAGGCCGATAATGAAAAACTGCTTTTT. It translates to CASSAGQADNEKLLF.

This clone was observed a few times. The chain has TRBV6-2 or TRBV6-3 and TRBJ2-7; D gene unclear. Trimming took off 0 bases at V and 5 bases at J, with 8 bases between the two ends. The CDR3 has 13 amino acids. Germline CDR1 reads MNHEY; CDR2 reads SVGEGT. CDR3 amino acids: CASSYSLSHEQYF. The CDR3 nucleotides read TGTGCCAGCAGTTACTCCCTATCGCACGAGCAGTACTTC.

In its sample, this clone was seen once. V and J are TRBV3-1 (or the pseudogene TRBV3-2) and TRBJ1-2, with TRBD1 as a possible D gene (5 bases). V lost 8 bases and J lost 3, with 16 bases in between. The germline gives CDR1 LGHDT, CDR2 YNNKEL (reference sequence). The CDR3 runs 14 residues. This chain's CDR3 is CASRPGGGDYGYTF. As DNA, the CDR3 is TGTGCCAGCCGCCCCGGGGGGGGAGACTATGGCTACACCTTC.